The 21 T cell receptor beta chains given below trace back to one sample, sequenced in a study of blood T cells in healthy people across ages. The second PCR ran roughly 7 to 11 cycles with a sample-barcoded 5' primer and J-beta primers. TCRdb independently ran MiXCR on the 5' RACE reads; one entry per CDR3 protein. The profile shows approximately 1.5 million distinct CDR3 sequences, roughly 32% of them singletons. Sequenced sample: blood. These receptors came from a woman aged 30 to 39 in good health.

This clonotype was detected a few times. The chain combines TRBV12-3 or TRBV12-4 with TRBJ2-5, with 14 bases identical to TRBD2. The CDR3 consists of 18 residues. V dropped 6 bases and J dropped 3; count of bases not matched to a gene: 12. The CDR3 DNA sequence: TGTGCCAGCAGCCGGGGGACTAGCGGGGGTCTGGGGAAAGAGACCCAGTACTTC. Translated, it gives CASSRGTSGGLGKETQYF.

The chain combines TRBV7-9 with TRBJ2-7; TRBD2 might be the D (5 bases). This CDR3 has 13 amino acids. Trimming shortened V by 6 bases and J by 3 bases, and 12 bases separated the two germline ends. Looked up from germline, CDR1 is SEHNR and CDR2 is FQNEAQ (reference sequence). The CDR3 sequence: CASRLGPFYEQYF. The CDR3, as DNA: TGTGCCAGCAGACTAGGACCCTTCTACGAGCAGTACTTC.

Details on this clonotype: At one end, the junction sequence differs from germline, possibly due to a read error. The J gene is TRBJ2-3, the V gene TRBV5-6; 9 nucleotides align to TRBD2. Germline CDR1 is SGHDT and CDR2 is YYEEEE. The CDR3 is 16 residues long. CDR3 in DNA: TGTGCCAGCAGTCAACGGCGGGGGGGCTCCACAGATGCGCAGTATTTT. It yields the protein CASSQRRGGSTDAQYF.

CDR3 nucleotides: TGCGCCAGCAGCTCGGTCTCCAGCAATCAGCCCCAGCATTTT. Protein sequence: CASSSVSSNQPQHF. The chain uses TRBV10-2 and TRBJ1-5, with unresolved D. The CDR3 is 14 amino acids. V was trimmed by 6 bases and J by 1 base, leaving 10 bases between them. Germline loops: CDR1 WSHSY, CDR2 SAAADI.

The chain combines TRBV5-1 with TRBJ2-7, with D possibly being TRBD1 or TRBD2 (5 bases each). V lost 0 bases and J 9 bases, leaving 7 bases between the germline ends. Germline loops: CDR1 SGHRS, CDR2 YFSETQ. The CDR3 extends over 11 amino acids. In DNA form, the CDR3 reads TGCGCCAGCAGCTTGGATGGGGGGCAGTACTTC. This translates into CASSLDGGQYF.

This clonotype was detected only a few times. The rearrangement joins TRBV11-2 to TRBJ2-1, with 8 nucleotides matching TRBD2. J was trimmed by 8 bases and V by 1 base; bases with no gene match: 7. The CDR3 covers 15 residues. CDR1 is SGHAT and CDR2 is FQNNGV in the germline V gene. The CDR3 DNA is TGTGCCAGCAGCTTAGGCGGGGGGAACTCGTATGAGCAGTTCTTC. Encoded protein: CASSLGGGNSYEQFF.

Only a few counts were recorded for this clonotype. This rearrangement joins TRBV4-1 to TRBJ2-3; TRBD2 aligns across 13 bases. In germline, CDR1 is MGHRA, CDR2 YSYEKL. J was trimmed by 0 bases and V by 0 bases; bases with no gene match: 9. The CDR3 has 20 residues. Here the CDR3 reads CASSQDGILAGGSSTDTQYF. CDR3 nucleotide sequence: TGCGCCAGCAGCCAAGATGGTATACTAGCGGGAGGGTCTAGCACAGATACGCAGTATTTT.

A note on this clonotype: The junction departs from germline at one end; a sequencing error may be responsible. V and J are TRBV6-1 and TRBJ1-2; 9 bases map to TRBD1. The length of the CDR3 is 16 residues. Germline V CDR1 and CDR2: MNHNS, SASEGT. CDR3 DNA sequence: TGTGCCAGCAGCGAAGGACAGGGGCGCCGGGTTCATGGCTACACCTTC. Its protein is CASSEGQGRRVHGYTF.

This clonotype has ten or more counts. The gene calls are TRBV7-2 and TRBJ2-1; TRBD2 matches at 8 bases. CDR1 is SGHTA and CDR2 is FQGNSA in the germline V gene. The trim removed 5 bases at V and 4 bases at J, leaving 7 bases unmatched. The CDR3 sequence is 15 residues long. The CDR3 sequence: CASSRSGLVYNEQFF. The CDR3 DNA is TGTGCCAGCAGCCGGTCGGGACTAGTTTACAATGAGCAGTTCTTC.

V gene TRBV16 combines with J gene TRBJ2-7; 7 bases are a match to TRBD1. This CDR3 is built from 15 residues. V lost 2 bases, J lost 3 bases, and 7 bases stayed unmatched. Germline lookup yields CDR1 KGHSY and CDR2 FQNENV. The CDR3 protein is CASSQGPGGLYEQYF. The DNA for the CDR3 is TGTGCCAGCAGCCAAGGGCCAGGGGGTCTCTACGAGCAGTACTTC.

This chain uses TRBV15 with TRBJ2-1, with D perhaps TRBD2 (5 bases). Germline loops: CDR1 LNHNV, CDR2 YYDKDF (reference sequence). The CDR3 loop spans 16 amino acids. V gave up 3 bases and J gave up 4 bases, with 16 bases separating them. Here the CDR3 reads CATSREAHFGYNEQFF. CDR3 nucleotides: TGTGCCACCAGCAGGGAGGCTCACTTCGGGTACAATGAGCAGTTCTTC.

In this sample, this clonotype turned up a few times. This chain connects TRBV25-1 to TRBJ1-2; possibly TRBD1 for D (5 bases). Trimming removed 4 bases at V and 6 bases at J, with 12 bases between. CDR3 length equals 13 residues. Germline lookup yields CDR1 MGHDK and CDR2 SYGVNS. In nucleotides, the CDR3 is TGTGCCAGCAGTGGGCAGGGAGGGCATGGCTACACCTTC. It translates to CASSGQGGHGYTF.

This clonotype has just a few counts. The rearrangement uses TRBV6-5 and TRBJ1-1; TRBD1 aligns across 8 bases. Losses at the gene ends were 11 bases for V and 4 bases for J; bases not matched to a gene: 12. CDR3 length equals 14 residues. Germline CDR1 and CDR2: MNHEY and SVGAGI. The CDR3 DNA follows: TGTGCCTCGGGCAGGGGGCTCCGAGGCACTGAAGCTTTCTTT. Its translation: CASGRGLRGTEAFF.

The chain employs TRBV6-2 or TRBV6-3 and TRBJ2-4, with TRBD2 identical over 10 bases. This CDR3 is built from 13 residues. Germline V gene sequence: CDR1 MNHEY, CDR2 SVGEGT. V was pared by 5 bases and J by 11 bases, with 6 bases of the junction left unmatched. For the CDR3, the DNA is TGTGCCAGCAGTCTCTTAGGACTAGCGGTTCAGTACTTC. Translated, it gives CASSLLGLAVQYF.

The chain combines TRBV10-3 with TRBJ2-1; 8 bases are shared with TRBD1. The V gene end was trimmed by 2 bases and the J gene end by 8 bases; junction bases not matched to a gene: 2. Germline-derived CDR1 and CDR2 are ENHRY and SYGVKD. CDR3 length: 13 residues. The CDR3 DNA reads as TGTGCCATCAGTGAGGGACAGGGCTATGAGCAGTTCTTC. Protein: CAISEGQGYEQFF.

CDR3 residues: CSAIRGGETQYF. The CDR3 nucleotides read TGCAGTGCCATACGGGGCGGGGAGACCCAGTACTTC. The chain employs TRBV20-1 and TRBJ2-5; D possibly matches TRBD1 or TRBD2 (5 bases each). The CDR3 is made up of 12 amino acids. Trimming took off 6 bases at V and 5 bases at J, with 13 bases between the two ends. Germline CDR1 and CDR2: DFQATT and SNEGSKA (reference sequence).

This clonotype was seen only a few times. The rearrangement joins TRBV3-1 to TRBJ2-7; D might be TRBD1 or TRBD2, each matching 5 bases. V lost 4 bases to trimming and J lost 4 bases, with 17 bases between them. The CDR3 is 15 residues long. Germline lookup yields CDR1 LGHDT and CDR2 YNNKEL (reference sequence). The CDR3 sequence: CASSLGPQEGYEQYF. The CDR3 nucleotides are TGTGCCAGCAGCCTGGGACCCCAGGAAGGGTACGAGCAGTACTTC.

The rearrangement joins TRBV10-3 to TRBJ2-7; possible D gene TRBD2, 6 bases. Trimming took 11 bases from V and 3 from J, leaving 17 bases between them. The germline V gene encodes CDR1 ENHRY and CDR2 SYGVKD. The CDR3 contains 13 residues. The CDR3 coding sequence is TGTGCCGTGAAGGGCCCGGGAGACTACGAGCAGTACTTC. This gives the protein CAVKGPGDYEQYF.

The gene calls are TRBV2 and TRBJ2-1, with D possibly being TRBD1 (6 bases). Per germline, CDR1 SNHLY and CDR2 FYNNEI. Trimming took off 4 bases at V and 9 bases at J, with 10 bases between the two ends. CDR3 length: 12 residues. The CDR3 protein is CASSVGQLEQFF. The CDR3, as DNA: TGTGCCAGCAGTGTCGGACAGCTTGAGCAGTTCTTC. Full variable domain (rest looked up from reference TRBV2 and TRBJ2-1): EPEVTQTPSHQVTQMGQEVILRCVPISNHLYFYWYRQILGQKVEFLVSFYNNEISEKSEIFDDQFSVERPDGSNFTLKIRSTKLEDSAMYFCASSVGQLEQFFGPGTRLTVL.

The chain couples TRBV28 to TRBJ2-1; TRBD2 agrees at 13 bases. Germline lookup yields CDR1 MDHEN and CDR2 SYDVKM. V lost 3 bases to trimming and J lost 1 base; unmatched junction nucleotides: 6. This CDR3 is 18 amino acids long. CDR3 protein: CASSFGTSGILSYNEQFF. In nucleotides, the CDR3 is TGTGCCAGCAGTTTTGGGACTAGCGGGATTCTGTCCTACAATGAGCAGTTCTTC.

This clonotype was seen a few times. CDR3 coding DNA: TGCGCCAGCAGCCCCCGAGGGCCCGACCAAGAGACCCAGTACTTC. Translation gives CASSPRGPDQETQYF. This sequence joins TRBV5-1 and TRBJ2-5; weak D call: TRBD2 (5 bases). CDR1 and CDR2 (germline): SGHRS, YFSETQ. This CDR3 has 15 amino acids. V was shortened by 4 bases and J by 0 bases, with 13 bases between the two germline ends.